These T cell receptor beta chains were read from a single sample in a study of blood T cell repertoires in COVID-19. Data came from immunoSEQ multiplex PCR; TCRdb stores just in-frame clones and leaves some out. The sample carries over 45,000 clones, about nine tenths recorded once. The specimen sequenced was peripheral blood. The receptors were gathered from a man aged 50 or older with active COVID-19. CDR3s include the opening cysteine and the closing phenylalanine or tryptophan. Each record gives: D gene, clone size, J gene, V gene, CDR3 protein, CDR3 DNA. D genes are given only for firm matches. The size entry is marked missing in some rows and otherwise reads once, few, many or a size class.

TRBD1 . TRBJ1-2 TRBV4-1 CASSQEPPGQGHGYTF TGCGCCAGCAGCCAAGAGCCGCCGGGACAGGGACATGGCTACACCTTC
. . TRBJ1-6 TRBV5-1 CASSQVGVSAGSPLHF TGCGCCAGCAGCCAAGTAGGAGTCTCGGCGGGGTCACCCCTCCACTTT
TRBD2 . TRBJ2-5 TRBV27 CASSSGVSGIETQYF TGTGCCAGCAGTAGCGGGGTGAGCGGGATTGAGACCCAGTACTTC
TRBD2 . TRBJ2-1 TRBV27 CASSLLAGGPDEQFF TGTGCCAGCAGTCTCTTAGCGGGGGGGCCCGATGAGCAGTTCTTC
TRBD1 . TRBJ2-4 TRBV4-3 CASSLGTGLDIQYF TGCGCCAGCAGCCTCGGGACAGGGTTGGACATTCAGTACTTC
. . TRBJ1-1 TRBV7-9 CASRLGSNTEAFF TGTGCCAGCAGATTAGGCAGTAACACTGAAGCTTTCTTT
. . TRBJ2-1 TRBV10-1 CASRTEYNEQFF TGCGCCAGCCGGACAGAGTACAATGAGCAGTTCTTC
. few TRBJ2-7 TRBV5-1 CASSRDPRTNLIYEQYF TGCGCCAGCAGCAGGGACCCCAGGACTAACCTGATCTACGAGCAGTACTTC
TRBD1 once TRBJ1-5 TRBV18 CASSLGQGAHQPQHF TGTGCCAGCTCACTGGGACAGGGGGCGCATCAGCCCCAGCATTTT
TRBD1 . TRBJ1-2 TRBV29-1 CSVGETGGGYGYTF TGCAGCGTTGGGGAGACAGGGGGGGGCTATGGCTACACCTTC
TRBD1 few TRBJ2-7 TRBV20-1 CSASRSGTGRGEQYF TGCAGTGCTAGTAGGAGCGGGACAGGGAGAGGCGAGCAGTACTTC
. . TRBJ1-6 TRBV5-1 CASSLSGRADSPLHF TGCGCCAGCAGCTTGTCGGGCAGGGCTGATTCACCCCTCCACTTT
TRBD1 . TRBJ1-4 TRBV4-2 CASSQGGTGGKLFF TGTGCCAGCAGCCAAGGGGGGACAGGAGGGAAACTGTTTTTT
. . TRBJ2-4 TRBV3-1/TRBV3-2 CASSPSRKLGGKNIQYF TGTGCCAGCAGCCCCAGCCGGAAGTTGGGAGGCAAAAACATTCAGTACTTC
TRBD2 . TRBJ2-1 TRBV5-1 CASSLDSREGDEQFF TGCGCCAGCAGCTTGGACTCGCGGGAGGGCGATGAGCAGTTCTTC
TRBD1 . TRBJ2-5 TRBV4-1 CASSQDDRGGAETQYF TGCGCCAGCAGCCAAGATGACAGGGGGGGGGCAGAGACCCAGTACTTC
. . TRBJ2-5 TRBV6-5 CASSKGARIETQYF TGTGCCAGCAGCAAAGGGGCCCGGATCGAGACCCAGTACTTC
. . TRBJ2-3 TRBV9 CASSVGQNTDTQYF TGTGCCAGCAGCGTAGGGCAGAACACAGATACGCAGTATTTT
. few TRBJ2-2 TRBV6-5 CASSYSTWQQAGELFF TGTGCCAGCAGTTACTCGACGTGGCAGCAGGCCGGGGAGCTGTTTTTT
. . TRBJ2-3 TRBV15 CATESTDTQYF TGTGCCACCGAGAGCACAGATACGCAGTATTTT
TRBD1 . TRBJ2-7 TRBV5-1 CASSLPGTGGAEQYF TGCGCCAGCAGCTTGCCCGGGACAGGGGGCGCCGAGCAGTACTTC
. . TRBJ1-4 TRBV5-3 CARIKPREGLKNEKLFF TGTGCCAGAATCAAGCCAAGGGAGGGGCTGAAGAATGAAAAACTGTTTTTT
TRBD1 . TRBJ1-2 TRBV4-3 CASSEDRRVNYGYTF TGCGCCAGCAGCGAGGACAGGCGAGTAAACTATGGCTACACCTTC
. . TRBJ2-5 TRBV7-9 CASTFSSGDQETQYF TGTGCCAGCACCTTTTCGTCGGGGGACCAAGAGACCCAGTACTTC
. . TRBJ2-5 TRBV2 CAGKTQGRQETQYF TGTGCCGGAAAGACACAGGGTCGGCAAGAGACCCAGTACTTC
TRBD1 once TRBJ2-1 TRBV4-2 CASSQVGQGDNEQFF TGTGCCAGCAGCCAAGTAGGCCAGGGGGACAATGAGCAGTTCTTC
. . TRBJ2-3 TRBV5-1 CASSFILTDTQYF TGCGCCAGCAGTTTTATACTCACAGATACGCAGTATTTT
TRBD1 . TRBJ1-6 TRBV6-5 CASRGQENSPLHF TGTGCCAGCAGGGGACAGGAGAATTCACCCCTCCACTTT
. . TRBJ1-6 TRBV5-4 CASSPPGQPNSPLHF TGTGCCAGCAGCCCACCGGGACAACCAAATTCACCCCTCCACTTT
. . TRBJ2-3 TRBV7-2 CASIRSAGAADTQYF TGTGCCAGCATCCGGAGCGCAGGGGCTGCAGATACGCAGTATTTT
TRBD1 . TRBJ2-7 TRBV5-1 CASSLQGIEGYEQYF TGCGCCAGCAGCCTACAGGGGATTGAAGGTTACGAGCAGTACTTC
TRBD1 . TRBJ2-3 TRBV7-2 CASRDRGQTDTQYF TGTGCCAGCAGAGACAGGGGGCAAACAGATACGCAGTATTTT
TRBD1 . TRBJ2-6 TRBV3-1/TRBV3-2 CASSPRDRPIRPSGANVLTF TGTGCCAGCAGCCCACGGGACAGACCAATAAGACCATCTGGGGCCAACGTCCTGACTTTC
. . TRBJ1-1 TRBV29-1 CSVVGGGAEAFF TGCAGCGTTGTGGGGGGGGGCGCTGAAGCTTTCTTT
. . TRBJ2-1 TRBV12-3/TRBV12-4 CASRTYNEQFF TGTGCCAGCAGAACATACAATGAGCAGTTCTTC
TRBD2 . TRBJ2-5 TRBV4-1 CASSPFGTAGGETQYF TGCGCCAGCAGCCCTTTTGGCACAGCGGGGGGAGAGACCCAGTACTTC
. . TRBJ2-7 TRBV2 CASSMTGFSYEQYF TGTGCCAGCAGTATGACAGGTTTTTCCTACGAGCAGTACTTC
. . TRBJ1-2 TRBV24-1 CATSDSGTLGGYTF TGTGCCACCAGTGACTCCGGGACACTTGGGGGCTACACCTTC
TRBD2 . TRBJ2-5 TRBV9 CASSPQSSGGETQYF TGTGCCAGCAGCCCCCAGTCTAGCGGGGGGGAGACCCAGTACTTC
TRBD2 . TRBJ2-5 TRBV13 CASSSLAAGIETQYF TGTGCCAGCAGCTCCCTAGCGGCGGGGATAGAGACCCAGTACTTC
. . TRBJ2-3 TRBV7-9 CASSLAGSTDTQYF TGTGCCAGCAGCTTAGCCGGGAGTACGGATACGCAGTATTTT
. . TRBJ2-1 TRBV7-2 CASSLAGGRSNEQFF TGTGCCAGCAGCTTAGCGGGGGGGCGGAGTAATGAGCAGTTCTTC
TRBD1 few TRBJ1-5 TRBV4-1 CASSLDRGKQPQHF TGCGCCAGCAGCCTCGACAGGGGGAAACAGCCCCAGCATTTT
. . TRBJ1-4 TRBV6-1 CASSERGGSPQKLFF TGTGCCAGCAGTGAACGAGGGGGAAGCCCGCAGAAACTGTTTTTT
. . TRBJ2-5 TRBV7-2 CASSPLGRQETQYF TGTGCCAGCAGCCCCCTGGGCAGACAAGAGACCCAGTACTTC
. . TRBJ2-3 TRBV5-1 CASSFATDRTDTQYF TGCGCCAGCAGCTTCGCGACAGATCGCACAGATACGCAGTATTTT
. . TRBJ2-7 TRBV19 CASSILGVGEQYF TGTGCCAGTAGTATACTAGGGGTGGGCGAGCAGTACTTC
. . TRBJ1-2 TRBV4-3 CASSQDLDPTGYGYTF TGCGCCAGCAGCCAAGATTTGGACCCGACAGGCTATGGCTACACCTTC
. few TRBJ2-7 TRBV15 CATSRDERQHEQYF TGTGCCACCAGCAGAGATGAGAGGCAGCACGAGCAGTACTTC
TRBD1 . TRBJ2-7 TRBV28 CASEGTGLLREQYF TGTGCCAGCGAGGGGACAGGACTGTTACGGGAGCAGTACTTC
. . TRBJ2-3 TRBV4-2 CASSQANLASPDTQYF TGTGCCAGCAGCCAAGCGAACCTAGCGTCCCCGGATACGCAGTATTTT
TRBD1 . TRBJ1-6 TRBV19 CASSRDRGSYNSPLHF TGTGCCAGTAGTAGAGACAGGGGCTCCTATAATTCACCCCTCCACTTT
. . TRBJ1-1 TRBV2 CASSGPPGMPNTEAFF TGTGCCAGCAGTGGGCCCCCCGGGATGCCGAACACTGAAGCTTTCTTT
TRBD2 few TRBJ2-7 TRBV5-8 CASSIGTSGGNEQYF TGTGCCAGCAGCATCGGGACTAGCGGGGGTAACGAGCAGTACTTC
. . TRBJ2-1 TRBV29-1 CSVELSSSYNEQFF TGCAGCGTTGAATTGTCGAGCTCCTACAATGAGCAGTTCTTC
. . TRBJ1-1 TRBV2 CASRGLNTEAFF TGTGCCAGCAGGGGGCTGAACACTGAAGCTTTCTTT